The entry below gives a single T cell receptor beta chain sequence along with its context. Its antigen specificity is not known. No base quality values were provided; no much bigger clone lies one nucleotide off. Receptor amplification or capture employed the immunoSEQ multiplex PCR assay. For the multiplex PCR, a mixture combining 60 forward primers for TCR Vbeta segments and 13 reverse primers for TCR Jbeta segments was used. The CDR3 region of rearranged TCR beta genes was amplified from genomic DNA with a multiplex PCR assay. The amplified TCR beta libraries were sequenced on the Illumina HiSeq System as 87-base-pair reads. Regarding the original processing steps: A later analysis tallied around 82 million unique TCR beta chains across the 600 to 700 repertoires, and around 10 million of those chains were shared by two or more donors. A nearest-neighbor algorithm error-corrected the raw reads and collapsed the reads into unique sequences, merging closely related sequences to remove PCR and sequencing errors. To assign V, D and J gene segments, CDR3 sequences were aligned to IMGT reference sequences. For a sequence to be retained, at least a six-nucleotide match to both a V gene segment and a J gene segment was required. A rearrangement was called productive if the CDR3 had no stop codons and remained in frame with V and J, and every other rearrangement was called non-productive. Following IMGT convention, CDR3 was defined as the stretch from the second conserved V-encoded cysteine to the conserved J-encoded phenylalanine. In an earlier analysis of more than 550 of the donors, sequences lacking an unambiguous match to a single V gene segment were excluded. An earlier analysis of a few hundred of the donors classified V segments as functional when productive rearrangements were above 56.7% and as segregating when the standard deviation between donors was above 5%. To diagnose cytomegalovirus status from the catalog of TCR beta chain sequences, a statistical classification framework was built. A later analysis assigned V and J genes by comparing TCR nucleotide sequences with IMGT/GENE-DB human TR gene sequences. In a later analysis, CDR3 sequences and most-parsimonious VDJ recombination scenarios were assigned using the TCRdist pipeline. In a later analysis, every TCR beta chain was defined by the combination of its CDR3 amino acid sequence and its V-gene family, and reads without a unique V-gene family were dropped. To address suspected cross-contamination and a sequencing artifact, a later analysis removed around 600 highly shared, low-generation-probability nucleotide sequences. A later analysis calculated a clonal expansion index for each public chain from normalized within-repertoire ranks of inferred template counts. In a later analysis, generation probabilities were computed with a VDJ recombination model fitted to out-of-frame rearrangements, and the resulting probabilities were checked against IGoR. Hypergeometric tests were used in a later analysis to score TCR-TCR, TCR-HLA and TCR-CMV co-occurrence, with a repertoire-size bias correction applied to the TCR pairs. In a later analysis, false discovery rates were estimated by permuting HLA or CMV assignments 20 times. In a later analysis, co-occurring TCRs were grouped using DBSCAN, with TCRdist sequence similarity added in when clustering inside HLA-allele-positive subsets. Repertoires with fewer than 30,000 or more than 120,000 public chains, plus five repertoires with anomalous nucleotide sharing, were excluded from co-occurrence clustering. This is the immuneACCESS table as TCRdb keeps it, with only in-frame sequences that have V and J called. A part of the clones is gone; compared with another copy, unresolved V genes explain less than half, and the rest is unexplained. D and trimming come from the DNA, and the V and J calls and clone size come from that table. The sample data list about 120,000 clones, and around 80% of these were observed just once. The ten largest account for 2.5% to 3% of the sample.

The V end gives up 0 bases and the J end 11 bases, leaving 11 bases in the junction not matched to a gene. Via the germline V gene, CDR1 is MNHEY and CDR2 SVGAGI. The CDR3 starts with the cysteine, ends with the phenylalanine, and has 16 residues. Only the CDR3 portion is preserved as DNA: 48 bases, with reading frame beginning at the first base. The data derive from a study of cytomegalovirus exposure and HLA in healthy donors (dated by TCRdb to about 2017). Looking at the study overall: In an earlier analysis of under 750 of the donors, 276 Gb of sequence data and some 100 million unique TCR beta sequences from roughly 200 million T cells were reported. Across approximately 400 genotyped donors of the cohort, an average of approximately 240,000 unique TCR beta nucleotide sequences per donor were sequenced, and approximately 19% of those sequences were non-productive. All discovery cohort repertoires had been generated on a single sequencing platform. Of the roughly 400 genotyped donors, less than 85% were placed in the genetic ancestry cluster associated with self-reported Caucasian donors. Donor age, sex, ethnicity and CMV serostatus were compiled together with the repertoire data. Approximately 300 gigabases of sequencing data and roughly 80 million unique TCR sequences made up an early release that covered several hundred HLA-typed donors. The T cell repertoires of some 670 subjects were profiled by immunosequencing and related to cytomegalovirus serostatus. Rather than using new phenotypic data, the later analysis identified candidate immune exposures from TCR beta sequences and from how often those sequences occurred across donors. In addition to the first cohort of 650 to 800 subjects, a separate validation cohort of 120 different subjects was used. An earlier analysis of several hundred of the donors used high-throughput TCR beta sequencing to judge whether each TCR beta V gene segment behaved as functional or pseudogenic. High-throughput TCR immunosequencing, statistical association of individual TCRs with disease status, and machine learning were combined to predict cytomegalovirus infection status. Because of strong linkage in the cohort, a few DR-DQ haplotypes were treated as single units for association and clustering. A later analysis re-analyzed previously published TCR beta repertoires from approximately 700 donors and added high-resolution HLA genotyping to study TCR occurrence patterns. Typing coverage differed by locus: A, B, C, DRB1 and DQB1 were typed in roughly 629-630 donors, DQA1 in roughly 510, DPA1 in 600 to 610, and DPB1 in roughly 450. The aim of the study was to test whether cataloging public T cell receptors could identify signatures of past pathogen exposure. A later genetic analysis used genome-wide SNP genotypes for about three fifths of the 666 donors, treating that subset as a discovery cohort. HLA typing covered class I and class II loci at four-digit resolution. Overall study outcomes, separate from this receptor: In a later analysis, HLA-associated TCR beta chains were found to be more clonally expanded and to have lower generation probabilities than equally common non-associated chains. The authors suggested that the approach could potentially be generalized to other disease states and immunological phenotypes. Correlated functional status among segregating V segments might be attributable to linkage disequilibrium, but an unknown experimental factor could not be ruled out. A few of the identified cytomegalovirus-associated TCR beta chains were confirmed in vitro to be specific for cytomegalovirus antigens. A later analysis associated about 16,000 TCR beta sequences with specific HLA alleles at a false discovery rate of 0.05. HLA typing was unavailable for some donors at each locus, so association tests used only the typed subset. Broadly in line with IMGT annotations, most TCR beta V segments showed up in productive rearrangements about 90% or about 30% of the time in an earlier analysis of a few hundred of the donors. The only immune exposure information available for the cohort was CMV serostatus. Most TCR sequences were seen in very few donors, while some public TCRs were found in many individuals. A further reported finding was that TCR beta sequences accurately predicted the HLA-A and HLA-B alleles for most subjects in the first cohort. Because the 87-base-pair reads could not distinguish some IMGT-functional V segments, including TRBV6-2 and TRBV6-3, those segments were excluded. In both the original and validation cohorts, the classifier was reported to diagnose cytomegalovirus status with high specificity and sensitivity. A later genetic analysis reported fewer N-insertions in productive TCRs among donors in an Asian-associated ancestry cluster than the 666-donor mean. In a later analysis, several top co-occurrence clusters were reported to appear linked to parvovirus B19, influenza, CMV and Epstein-Barr virus. This cohort had only TCR beta chains sequenced, and the lack of alpha or paired-chain data limited which features could be detected. A later analysis found that most CMV-associated TCR beta chains appeared HLA-restricted, with HLA associations seemingly driven largely by CMV exposure. When HLA alleles, especially DR and DQ, strongly co-occurred, TCR associations were difficult to assign to individual alleles. The study gave a list of around 170 TCR beta chains associated with cytomegalovirus. A group of highly shared sequence variants was considered likely to be a technical artifact of the sequencing pipeline. A later analysis found that TCR association rates varied across HLA loci, with DRB1 alleles showing the most associated TCRs and HLA-C alleles the fewest. The earlier analysis of a few hundred of the donors excluded seventeen rarely observed V segments, including chromosome 9 orphons, because counts were too low. An association between a missense DCLRE1C variant and V-gene and J-gene trimming of TCR beta chains was found in a later genetic analysis and replicated in an independent cohort. Sequencing depth was assumed to be roughly uniform across donors in the presence/absence analyses, though that assumption may not hold.

In total, fewer than 750 healthy bone marrow donors made up the cohort. All cohort members were sampled while nominally healthy, although unrecorded immune exposures were likely present. The donor was CMV seropositive and was included in the group of some 290 seropositive cohort members. A peripheral blood sample was collected from each donor, and TCR beta sequencing was performed on peripheral blood mononuclear cells. Genomic DNA was extracted from the blood cell samples with the Qiagen DNeasy Blood Extraction Kit. Sequenced: PBMCs. The chain joins TRBV6-5 to TRBJ1-1, with 11 bases in between that match TRBD1. The receptor was isolated from a woman aged 35 to 49 in good health and CMV-seropositive. In nucleotides, the sequence is TGTGCCAGCAGTTACTCGGTGGGACAGGGGGTATTGGGGGCTTTCTTT. This codes for CASSYSVGQGVLGAFF.